These 24 T cell receptor beta chains were all obtained from the same sample, sequenced in a study of T cell changes during pregnancy in multiple sclerosis. Using immunoSEQ multiplex PCR, the repertoire was profiled, and TCRdb retains in-frame clones only, with some absent. This table has approximately 80,000 clones, 94% appearing once. The sample consisted of peripheral blood, taken in the second trimester of pregnancy. Source of these receptors: a female donor in good health, enrolled as a control in a pregnancy study.

Comments on this clone: At one of its ends the junction is not consistent with the germline gene, which may arise from a read error. The V call is TRBV5-1, the J call TRBJ2-1; 16 bases align to TRBD2. Germline CDR1 reads SGHRS; CDR2 reads YFSETQ. The CDR3 sequence is 19 residues long. The CDR3 sequence is CASSPWGLAGGYSDNEQFF. Here the CDR3 DNA reads TGCGCCAGCAGCCCGTGGGGACTAGCGGGAGGGTACTCCGACAATGAGCAGTTCTTC.

Here the CDR3 DNA reads TGTGCCAGCAGTTTATCCGGGGGAGTGCTCACCGGGGAGCTGTTTTTT. Amino acid sequence: CASSLSGGVLTGELFF. The chain couples TRBV27 to TRBJ2-2, with D possibly matching TRBD2 (6 bases). Trimming shortened V by 0 bases and J by 4 bases, and 12 bases separated the two germline ends. CDR3 length: 16 amino acids. Looked up from germline, CDR1 is MNHEY and CDR2 is SMNVEV (reference sequence).

This clone was recorded once. This chain links TRBV2 with TRBJ2-7; the D gene is possibly TRBD1 (5 bases). The CDR3 runs to 13 residues. Looked up from germline, CDR1 is SNHLY and CDR2 is FYNNEI. Trimming left V 5 bases short and J 6 bases short, with 14 bases between. The CDR3 loop reads CASSPLQGFEQYF. The CDR3 bases are TGTGCCAGCAGTCCACTTCAGGGTTTCGAGCAGTACTTC.

This sequence joins TRBV27 and TRBJ2-3; D is uncertain. Germline CDR1 MNHEY, CDR2 SMNVEV (reference sequence). The CDR3 sequence is 16 residues long. The ends were cut back, 4 bases at V and 5 bases at J, with 19 bases in the middle. The CDR3 sequence is CASSSLVRGVEDTQYF. CDR3 sequence (DNA): TGTGCCAGCAGTTCATTGGTTAGAGGAGTTGAAGATACGCAGTATTTT.

This chain joins TRBV5-1 and TRBJ2-2; weak D call: TRBD1 (5 bases). Germline CDR1 reads SGHRS; CDR2 reads YFSETQ. The CDR3 runs 14 residues. V dropped 3 bases and J dropped 0 bases, with 6 bases sitting between them. The CDR3, as DNA: TGCGCCAGCAGCTCGACAGCGAACACCGGGGAGCTGTTTTTT. This sequence encodes CASSSTANTGELFF.

This chain uses TRBV28 with TRBJ2-1, with 7 positions matching TRBD2. The CDR3 loop spans 14 amino acids. The germline V gene has CDR1 MDHEN and CDR2 SYDVKM. Trimming took 2 bases from V and 6 from J; bases not matched to a gene: 4. This CDR3 reads CASSLTSVVNEQFF. The CDR3 DNA reads as TGTGCCAGCAGTTTAACTAGCGTAGTCAATGAGCAGTTCTTC.

In this sample, this clone turned up once. The chain combines TRBV28 with TRBJ2-7; possible D gene TRBD1, 5 bases. Germline-derived CDR1 and CDR2 are MDHEN and SYDVKM. V was shortened by 5 bases and J by 3 bases, with 14 bases between the two germline ends. This CDR3 is 14 amino acids long. The CDR3 DNA reads as TGTGCCAGCAGTGAACAGGTCAGCCACTACGAGCAGTACTTC. Amino acid sequence: CASSEQVSHYEQYF.

As to this clone: A junction boundary mismatches the germline segment, possibly from a read error. The rearrangement joins TRBV2 to TRBJ1-1, with 9 bases that match TRBD1. Germline assignment: CDR1 SNHLY and CDR2 FYNNEI. The CDR3 consists of 12 residues. The CDR3 loop reads CASSEGGTGSLF. The CDR3 nucleotides are TGTGCCAGCAGTGAAGGGGGGACAGGGTCTCTCTTT. The variable domain in full, completed from reference TRBV2 and TRBJ1-1, reads EPEVTQTPSHQVTQMGQEVILRCVPISNHLYFYWYRQILGQKVEFLVSFYNNEISEKSEIFDDQFSVERPDGSNFTLKIRSTKLEDSAMYFCASSEGGTGSLFGQGTRLTVV.

This clone was seen more than once but under ten times. V and J are TRBV6-1 and TRBJ2-2, with D possibly being TRBD2 (5 bases). This CDR3 has 15 residues. V lost 5 bases and J lost 0, with 10 bases in between. The germline V gene has CDR1 MNHNS and CDR2 SASEGT. The CDR3 DNA sequence: TGTGCCAGCAGTTGGGAGAATACGAACACCGGGGAGCTGTTTTTT. Translating it yields CASSWENTNTGELFF.

The chain is built from TRBV27 and TRBJ2-7; D possibly corresponds to TRBD1 (6 bases). Germline lookup yields CDR1 MNHEY and CDR2 SMNVEV (reference sequence). This CDR3 is 15 amino acids long. Trimming pared 5 bases from V and 3 bases from J, leaving 17 bases between. CDR3 nucleotide sequence: TGTGCCAGCAGTCACAGGGTCCCGGGTCTCTACGAGCAGTACTTC. This codes for CASSHRVPGLYEQYF.

V is TRBV5-1 and J is TRBJ1-1; 7 bases are shared with TRBD1. Germline V gives CDR1 SGHRS, CDR2 YFSETQ. V trimming: 4 bases; J trimming: 1 base; junction bases outside the gene matches: 7. The CDR3 consists of 15 residues. The CDR3, as DNA: TGCGCCAGCAGCCCGGGACAGACTTGGAACACTGAAGCTTTCTTT. Translation: CASSPGQTWNTEAFF.

The gene calls are TRBV5-1 and TRBJ2-1; TRBD2 is a possible D gene (5 bases). V was shortened by 4 bases and J by 4 bases, with 15 bases between the two germline ends. Germline lookup yields CDR1 SGHRS and CDR2 YFSETQ. The CDR3 totals 15 residues. In DNA, the CDR3 is TGCGCCAGCAGCGCCCTAGCTGGAACTTACAATGAGCAGTTCTTC. Residues: CASSALAGTYNEQFF.

J is TRBJ1-2 and V is TRBV18; 11 positions agree with TRBD1. J lost 3 bases, V lost 3 bases, and 6 bases had no gene match. Germline CDR1 is KGHSH and CDR2 is LQKENI. The CDR3 sequence is 16 residues long. This CDR3 reads CASSPDRGQRDYGYTF. CDR3 coding DNA: TGTGCCAGCTCACCGGACAGGGGGCAACGAGACTATGGCTACACCTTC.

A single count supports this clone. The chain joins TRBV27 to TRBJ1-1, with a possible D match to TRBD1 (5 bases). Per the germline V gene, CDR1 is MNHEY and CDR2 is SMNVEV (reference sequence). V lost 3 bases and J lost 0, with 8 bases in between. The CDR3 length is 14 residues. CDR3 coding DNA: TGTGCCAGCAGTTTGCGCAGGGTGAACACTGAAGCTTTCTTT. This sequence encodes CASSLRRVNTEAFF.

The gene calls are TRBV28 and TRBJ2-7; 7 bases align to TRBD1. V trimming: 10 bases; J trimming: 3 bases; junction bases outside the gene matches: 9. CDR1 and CDR2 (germline): MDHEN, SYDVKM. This CDR3 has 13 residues. The CDR3 DNA is TGTGCCATCCGGACAGGTTTTAGCTACGAGCAGTACTTC. It is translated as CAIRTGFSYEQYF.

The rearrangement links TRBV19 to TRBJ2-3; 8 positions match TRBD1. This CDR3 has 17 residues. Germline V gene lookup returns CDR1 LNHDA and CDR2 SQIVND (reference sequence). The V gene end was trimmed by 1 base and the J gene end by 4 bases; junction bases not matched to a gene: 10. CDR3 residues: CASSIVYGQGVPDTQYF. Here the CDR3 DNA reads TGTGCCAGTAGTATAGTATACGGACAGGGTGTCCCAGATACGCAGTATTTT.

The chain has TRBV28 and TRBJ2-7; maybe TRBD2 (6 bases). Trimming removed 2 bases at V and 0 bases at J, with 14 bases between. Germline V gene lookup returns CDR1 MDHEN and CDR2 SYDVKM. CDR3 length: 16 amino acids. CDR3 in amino acids: CASSLPPRGSSYEQYF. The CDR3 DNA sequence: TGTGCCAGCAGTTTACCCCCCCGGGGGAGCTCCTACGAGCAGTACTTC.

The gene calls are TRBV7-2 and TRBJ2-2; a possible D gene is TRBD2 (7 bases). Between the trimmed V and J ends, which lost 7 bases and 2 bases, there was a span of 20 bases. Per the germline V gene, CDR1 is SGHTA and CDR2 is FQGNSA. The CDR3 extends over 17 amino acids. The CDR3, as DNA: TGTGCCAGCACTCCAAGGGGGGGGGTGAGAAACACCGGGGAGCTGTTTTTT. It codes for CASTPRGGVRNTGELFF.

The chain recombines TRBV5-1 with TRBJ1-5, with D hard to call. This CDR3 region has 13 residues. Germline V CDR1 and CDR2: SGHRS, YFSETQ. V shed 0 bases and J shed 4 bases, with 5 bases lying between them. The CDR3 loop is CASSLGENQPQHF. CDR3 DNA sequence: TGCGCCAGCAGCTTGGGAGAAAATCAGCCCCAGCATTTT.

The chain links TRBV27 to TRBJ2-1, with 9 bases fitting TRBD1. Germline V gives CDR1 MNHEY, CDR2 SMNVEV (reference sequence). V was pared by 0 bases and J by 6 bases, with 9 bases of the junction left unmatched. The CDR3 loop spans 17 amino acids. CDR3 region: CASSLSPGTGKRNEQFF. For the CDR3, the DNA is TGTGCCAGCAGTTTATCGCCGGGGACAGGGAAGCGCAATGAGCAGTTCTTC.

The rearrangement links TRBV7-9 to TRBJ2-3, with 11 positions matching TRBD1. Losses at the gene ends were 7 bases for V and 4 bases for J; bases not matched to a gene: 7. This CDR3 spans 15 amino acids. CDR1 SEHNR and CDR2 FQNEAQ come from the germline V gene (reference sequence). As DNA, the CDR3 is TGTGCCAGCATCCTGGGGACAGGGGGTTCAGATACGCAGTATTTT. Protein sequence: CASILGTGGSDTQYF.

A remark on this clone: One junction end does not reproduce the germline sequence, and a read error may be involved. The chain couples TRBV7-7 to TRBJ2-2, with 13 bases aligning to TRBD2. From germline, CDR1 is SSHAT and CDR2 FNYEAQ (reference sequence). The CDR3 has 17 amino acids. CDR3 DNA sequence: TGTGCTAGCAGCTTGGGCGGACTAGCGGGAGACCCCGGGGAGCTGTTTTTT. It specifies CASSLGGLAGDPGELFF.

The chain combines TRBV5-4 with TRBJ2-5, with D unclear. CDR3 length: 15 residues. The germline V gene has CDR1 SGHNT and CDR2 YYREEE (reference sequence). The V end was cut by 4 bases, the J end by 0 bases, with 13 bases between. In DNA form, the CDR3 reads TGTGCCAGCAGCGAGGCTGGTTGGTACCAAGAGACCCAGTACTTC. This codes for CASSEAGWYQETQYF.

V and J are TRBV19 and TRBJ2-7; TRBD1 matches 8 bases. This CDR3 contains 16 residues. J was trimmed by 9 bases and V by 3 bases; bases with no gene match: 16. Germline V gene data show CDR1 as LNHDA and CDR2 as SQIVND (reference sequence). The CDR3 coding sequence is TGTGCCAGTAGTATTAGGAGCTCTCAGGGACAGGCCGCGCAGTACTTC. It translates to CASSIRSSQGQAAQYF. Combining the CDR3 with reference TRBV19 and TRBJ2-7 gives the whole variable domain DGGITQSPKYLFRKEGQNVTLSCEQNLNHDAMYWYRQDPGQGLRLIYYSQIVNDFQKGDIAEGYSVSREKKESFPLTVTSAQKNPTAFYLCASSIRSSQGQAAQYFGPGTRLTVT.